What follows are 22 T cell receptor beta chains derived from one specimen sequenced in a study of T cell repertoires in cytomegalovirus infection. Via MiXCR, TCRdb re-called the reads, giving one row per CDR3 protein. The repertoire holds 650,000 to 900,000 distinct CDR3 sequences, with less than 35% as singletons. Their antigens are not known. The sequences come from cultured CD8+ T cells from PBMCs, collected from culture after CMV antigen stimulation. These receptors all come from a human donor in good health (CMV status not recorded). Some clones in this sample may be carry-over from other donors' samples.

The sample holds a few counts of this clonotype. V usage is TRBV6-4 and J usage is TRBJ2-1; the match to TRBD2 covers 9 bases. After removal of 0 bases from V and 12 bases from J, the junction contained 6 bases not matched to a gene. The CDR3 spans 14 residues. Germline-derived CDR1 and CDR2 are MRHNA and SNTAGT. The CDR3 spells CASSDSFPGLAQFF. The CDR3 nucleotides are TGTGCCAGCAGTGACTCATTCCCGGGACTAGCGCAGTTCTTC.

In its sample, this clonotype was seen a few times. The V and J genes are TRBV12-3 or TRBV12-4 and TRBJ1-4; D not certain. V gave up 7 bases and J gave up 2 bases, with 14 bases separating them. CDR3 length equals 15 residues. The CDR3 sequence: CASTPGWETNEKLFF. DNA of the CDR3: TGTGCCAGCACCCCGGGTTGGGAGACTAATGAAAAACTGTTTTTT.

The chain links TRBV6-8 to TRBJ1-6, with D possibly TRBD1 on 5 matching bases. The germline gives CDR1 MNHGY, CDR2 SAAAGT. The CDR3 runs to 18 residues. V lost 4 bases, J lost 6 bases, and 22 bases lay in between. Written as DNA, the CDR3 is TGTGCCAGCAGTTCCACCCCAGGGACCTACGCCCCTAATTCACCCCTCCACTTT. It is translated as CASSSTPGTYAPNSPLHF.

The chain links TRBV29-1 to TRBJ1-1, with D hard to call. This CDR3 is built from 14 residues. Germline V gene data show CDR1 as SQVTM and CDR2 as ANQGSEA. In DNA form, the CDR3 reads TGCAGTTCCTCCCCGGCAGAGATGAACACTGAAGCTTTCTTT. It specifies CSSSPAEMNTEAFF. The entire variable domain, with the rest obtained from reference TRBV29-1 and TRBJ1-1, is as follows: SAVISQKPSRDICQRGTSLTIQCQVDSQVTMMFWYRQQPGQSLTLIATANQGSEATYESGFVIDKFPISRPNLTFSTLTVSNMSPEDSSIYLCSSSPAEMNTEAFFGQGTRLTVV.

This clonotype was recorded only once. The CDR3 protein is CASRPGQAFSGANVLTF. CDR3 DNA sequence: TGTGCCAGCAGACCCGGACAGGCATTCTCTGGGGCCAACGTCCTGACTTTC. The chain employs TRBV7-9 and TRBJ2-6; 7 bases map to TRBD1. This CDR3 is built from 17 residues. Germline trimming cut 6 bases from V and 0 bases from J; bases unmatched to any gene: 8. Germline values: CDR1 SEHNR, CDR2 FQNEAQ (reference sequence).

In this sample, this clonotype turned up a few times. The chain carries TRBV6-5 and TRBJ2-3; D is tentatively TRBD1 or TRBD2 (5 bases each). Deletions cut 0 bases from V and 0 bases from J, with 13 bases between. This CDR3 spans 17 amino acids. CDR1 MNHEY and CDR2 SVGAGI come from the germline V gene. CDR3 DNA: TGTGCCAGCAGTTACTCGGGACCATCTATTAGCACAGATACGCAGTATTTT. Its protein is CASSYSGPSISTDTQYF.

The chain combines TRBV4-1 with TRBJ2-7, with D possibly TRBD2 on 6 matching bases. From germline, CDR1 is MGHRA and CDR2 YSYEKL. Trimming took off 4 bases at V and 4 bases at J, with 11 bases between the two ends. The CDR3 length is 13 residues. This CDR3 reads CASSRSGGYEQYF. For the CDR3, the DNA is TGCGCCAGCAGCCGGTCCGGGGGATACGAGCAGTACTTC.

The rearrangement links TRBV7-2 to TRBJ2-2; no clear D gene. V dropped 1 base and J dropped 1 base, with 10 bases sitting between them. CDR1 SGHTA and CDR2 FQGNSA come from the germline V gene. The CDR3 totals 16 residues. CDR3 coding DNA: TGTGCCAGCAGCTTAGGGTCTTGGAAGAACACCGGGGAGCTGTTTTTT. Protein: CASSLGSWKNTGELFF.

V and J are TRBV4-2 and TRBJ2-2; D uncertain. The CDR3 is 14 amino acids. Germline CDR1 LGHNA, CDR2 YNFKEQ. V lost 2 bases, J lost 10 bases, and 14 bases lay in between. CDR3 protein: CASSQPDPAEELFF. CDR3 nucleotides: TGTGCCAGCAGCCAACCCGACCCCGCGGAGGAGCTGTTTTTT.

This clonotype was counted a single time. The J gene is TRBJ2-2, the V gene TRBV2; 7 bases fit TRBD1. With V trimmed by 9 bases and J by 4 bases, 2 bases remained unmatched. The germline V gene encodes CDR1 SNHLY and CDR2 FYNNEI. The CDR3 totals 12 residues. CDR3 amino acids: CARTGLTGELFF. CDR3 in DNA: TGTGCCAGGACAGGGCTCACCGGGGAGCTGTTTTTT.

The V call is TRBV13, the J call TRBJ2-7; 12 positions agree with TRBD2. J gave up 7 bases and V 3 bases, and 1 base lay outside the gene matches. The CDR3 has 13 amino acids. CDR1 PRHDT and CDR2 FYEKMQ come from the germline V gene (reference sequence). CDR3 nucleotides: TGTGCCAGCAGCTTCGGACTAGCGGGGGAGCAGTACTTC. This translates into CASSFGLAGEQYF.

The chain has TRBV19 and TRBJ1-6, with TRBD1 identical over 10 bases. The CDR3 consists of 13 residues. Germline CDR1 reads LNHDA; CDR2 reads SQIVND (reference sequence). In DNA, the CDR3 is TGTGTCAGCGGGGGACAGGGGAATTCACCCCTCCACTTT. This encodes CVSGGQGNSPLHF.

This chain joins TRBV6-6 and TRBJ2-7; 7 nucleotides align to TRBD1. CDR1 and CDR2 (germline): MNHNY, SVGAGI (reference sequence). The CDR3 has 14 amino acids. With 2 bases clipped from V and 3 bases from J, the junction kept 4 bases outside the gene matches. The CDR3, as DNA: TGTGCCAGCAGTTACACAGACAGGGACTACGAGCAGTACTTC. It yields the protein CASSYTDRDYEQYF.

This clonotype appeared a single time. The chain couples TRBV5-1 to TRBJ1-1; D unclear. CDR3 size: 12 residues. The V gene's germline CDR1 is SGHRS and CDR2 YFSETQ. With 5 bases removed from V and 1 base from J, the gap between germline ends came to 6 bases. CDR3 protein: CASRLKNTEAFF. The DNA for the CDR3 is TGCGCCAGCAGACTGAAGAACACTGAAGCTTTCTTT.

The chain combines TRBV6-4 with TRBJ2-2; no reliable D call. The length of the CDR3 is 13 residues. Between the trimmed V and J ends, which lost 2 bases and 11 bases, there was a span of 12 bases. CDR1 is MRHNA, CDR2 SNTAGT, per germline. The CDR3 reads CASSDGNVGELFF. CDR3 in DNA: TGTGCCAGCAGTGACGGCAACGTGGGAGAGCTGTTTTTT.

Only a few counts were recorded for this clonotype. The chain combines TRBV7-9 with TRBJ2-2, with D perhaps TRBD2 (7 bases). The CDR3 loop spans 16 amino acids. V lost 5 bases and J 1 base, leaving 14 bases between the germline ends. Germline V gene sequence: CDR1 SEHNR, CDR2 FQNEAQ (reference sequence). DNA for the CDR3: TGTGCCAGCAGCCCCCAGGGAGGGGGGAACACCGGGGAGCTGTTTTTT. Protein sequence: CASSPQGGGNTGELFF.

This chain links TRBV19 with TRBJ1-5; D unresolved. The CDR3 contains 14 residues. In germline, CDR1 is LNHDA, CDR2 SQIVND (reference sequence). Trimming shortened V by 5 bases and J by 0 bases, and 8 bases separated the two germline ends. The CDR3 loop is CASSERLSNQPQHF. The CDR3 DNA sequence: TGTGCCAGTAGTGAAAGACTTAGCAATCAGCCCCAGCATTTT.

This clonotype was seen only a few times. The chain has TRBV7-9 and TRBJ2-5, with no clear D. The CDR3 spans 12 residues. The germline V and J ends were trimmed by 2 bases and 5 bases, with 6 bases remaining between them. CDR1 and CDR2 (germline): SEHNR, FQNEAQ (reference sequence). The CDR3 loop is CASSLREETQYF. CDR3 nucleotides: TGTGCCAGCAGCTTACGAGAGGAGACCCAGTACTTC.

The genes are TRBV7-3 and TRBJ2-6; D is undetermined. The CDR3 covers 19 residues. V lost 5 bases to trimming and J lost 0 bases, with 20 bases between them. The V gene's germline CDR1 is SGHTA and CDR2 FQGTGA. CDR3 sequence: CASSGEWTEASSGANVLTF. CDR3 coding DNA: TGTGCCAGCAGCGGGGAATGGACCGAGGCCAGCTCTGGGGCCAACGTCCTGACTTTC.

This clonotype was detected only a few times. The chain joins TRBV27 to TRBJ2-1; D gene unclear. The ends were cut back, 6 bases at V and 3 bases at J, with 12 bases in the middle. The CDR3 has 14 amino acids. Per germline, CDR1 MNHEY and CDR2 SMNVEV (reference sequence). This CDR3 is CASSPLSIYNEQFF. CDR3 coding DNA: TGTGCCAGCAGCCCTCTGAGTATCTACAATGAGCAGTTCTTC.

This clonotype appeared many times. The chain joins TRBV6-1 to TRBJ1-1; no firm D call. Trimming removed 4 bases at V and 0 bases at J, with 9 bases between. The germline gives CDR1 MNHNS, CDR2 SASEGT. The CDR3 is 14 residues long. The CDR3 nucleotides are TGTGCCAGCAGTGCGGGTGGCTTGAACACTGAAGCTTTCTTT. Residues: CASSAGGLNTEAFF.

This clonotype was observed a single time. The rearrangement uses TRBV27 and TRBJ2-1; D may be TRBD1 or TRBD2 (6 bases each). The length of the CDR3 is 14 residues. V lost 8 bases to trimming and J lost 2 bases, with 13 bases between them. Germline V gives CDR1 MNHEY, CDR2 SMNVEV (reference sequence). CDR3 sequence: CASCVGGAYNEQFF. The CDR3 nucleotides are TGTGCCAGCTGCGTGGGGGGCGCCTACAATGAGCAGTTCTTC.